The 4 T cell receptor beta chains below all came from one sample that was sequenced in a study of blood T cell repertoires in COVID-19. Repertoires were generated with immunoSEQ multiplex PCR, while TCRdb's copy carries only in-frame clones and drops some. Counted here are 35,000 to 50,000 clones, around 83% occurring once; the ten biggest clones make up roughly 6.2%. The sequenced sample consisted of peripheral blood. Every receptor here comes from a woman older than 75 with acute or convalescent COVID-19.

The genes are TRBV6-5 and TRBJ2-7; tentatively, D is TRBD1 (5 bases). The germline CDR1 and CDR2 sequences are MNHEY and SVGAGI. Trimming left V 11 bases short and J 3 bases short, with 8 bases between. There are 10 residues in the CDR3. The CDR3 is CACDSYEQYF. The DNA for the CDR3 is TGTGCCTGCGACAGCTACGAGCAGTACTTC.

This sequence joins TRBV12-3 or TRBV12-4 and TRBJ1-2; TRBD1 agrees at 8 bases. The ends lost 6 bases at V and 8 bases at J; junction bases unmatched: 5. There are 12 residues in the CDR3. The CDR3 here is CASRGQGVGYTF. The CDR3, as DNA: TGTGCCAGCAGAGGACAGGGCGTCGGCTACACCTTC.

The gene calls are TRBV27 and TRBJ1-1; D may be TRBD1 (5 bases). This CDR3 is 16 amino acids long. Germline V gene lookup returns CDR1 MNHEY and CDR2 SMNVEV (reference sequence). Deletions cut 0 bases from V and 1 base from J, with 12 bases between. CDR3 residues: CASSLSRGGSNTEAFF. In nucleotides, the CDR3 is TGTGCCAGCAGTTTATCGAGGGGAGGCTCGAACACTGAAGCTTTCTTT.

The V call is TRBV19, the J call TRBJ1-2; 9 nucleotides agree with TRBD1. The germline V gene encodes CDR1 LNHDA and CDR2 SQIVND (reference sequence). The length of the CDR3 is 13 residues. With 7 bases clipped from V and 6 bases from J, the junction kept 6 bases outside the gene matches. CDR3 amino acids: CASTMDRGDGYTF. The CDR3 DNA follows: TGTGCCAGTACTATGGACAGGGGCGATGGCTACACCTTC. Combining the CDR3 with reference TRBV19 and TRBJ1-2 gives the whole variable domain DGGITQSPKYLFRKEGQNVTLSCEQNLNHDAMYWYRQDPGQGLRLIYYSQIVNDFQKGDIAEGYSVSREKKESFPLTVTSAQKNPTAFYLCASTMDRGDGYTFGSGTRLTVV.